This is a list of T cell receptor beta chains from one sample in a study of T cells after yellow fever vaccination. Using its own MiXCR run on the 5' RACE reads, TCRdb lists one record per CDR3 protein. The sample yields roughly 99,000 distinct CDR3 sequences, about 6% seen once. The material sequenced was CD8+ T cells sorted from PBMCs, taken 10 days after the yellow fever booster vaccination. The receptor source for this set is a man in his late teens or twenties who received the YFV17D yellow fever vaccine. CDR3s include the opening cysteine and the closing phenylalanine or tryptophan. Each record gives: CDR3 protein, CDR3 DNA, V gene, J gene, clone size, D gene. D genes are given only for firm matches. Clone size appears in some rows only: once, few, many, or a class for an expanded clone.

CDR3: CASSLRYWTSGGALSSYNEQFF; DNA: TGTGCCAGCAGCTTACGCTATTGGACTAGCGGGGGGGCCCTCAGCTCCTACAATGAGCAGTTCTTC; V: TRBV11-2; J: TRBJ2-1; size: .; D: TRBD2
CDR3: CASSLPSSTDTQYF; DNA: TGTGCCAGCAGCTTGCCTAGCAGCACAGATACGCAGTATTTT; V: TRBV5-4; J: TRBJ2-3; size: .; D: .
CDR3: CASGGGYDYGYTF; DNA: TGTGCGTCGGGCGGGGGGTATGACTATGGCTACACCTTC; V: TRBV12-3/TRBV12-4; J: TRBJ1-2; size: few; D: .
CDR3: CASSTGGHPALAKNIQYF; DNA: TGTGCCAGCAGCACAGGAGGGCACCCCGCTTTGGCCAAAAACATTCAGTACTTC; V: TRBV25-1; J: TRBJ2-4; size: .; D: .
CDR3: CSVESTSEETDTQYF; DNA: TGCAGCGTTGAATCGACCAGCGAGGAAACAGATACGCAGTATTTT; V: TRBV29-1; J: TRBJ2-3; size: .; D: .
CDR3: CASTADGSSGNTIYF; DNA: TGTGCCAGCACCGCAGACGGGAGCTCTGGAAACACCATATATTTT; V: TRBV7-9; J: TRBJ1-3; size: few; D: .
CDR3: CASSPPFTGETQYF; DNA: TGTGCCAGCAGCCCCCCTTTTACGGGAGAGACCCAGTACTTC; V: TRBV7-2; J: TRBJ2-5; size: .; D: .
CDR3: CASSPSSVSTDTQYF; DNA: TGTGCCAGCAGCCCTTCCTCGGTTAGCACAGATACGCAGTATTTT; V: TRBV7-9; J: TRBJ2-3; size: .; D: .
CDR3: CASSQVNGRNQPQHF; DNA: TGCGCCAGCAGCCAAGTTAATGGGAGAAATCAGCCCCAGCATTTT; V: TRBV4-3; J: TRBJ1-5; size: .; D: .
CDR3: CASSYGQGPPHF; DNA: TGTGCCAGCAGCTACGGACAGGGCCCACCGCATTTT; V: TRBV5-6; J: TRBJ1-5; size: few; D: TRBD1
CDR3: CASSIDMGRSNQPQHF; DNA: TGTGCCAGTAGTATAGATATGGGACGGAGCAATCAGCCCCAGCATTTT; V: TRBV19; J: TRBJ1-5; size: .; D: .
CDR3: CAYLGLSYDEQFF; DNA: TGTGCCTACTTGGGACTATCGTACGATGAGCAGTTCTTC; V: TRBV30; J: TRBJ2-1; size: few; D: TRBD2
CDR3: CASHQGTNTEAFF; DNA: TGCGCCAGCCATCAGGGTACGAACACTGAAGCTTTCTTT; V: TRBV5-1; J: TRBJ1-1; size: .; D: .
CDR3: CASSLSGQGYGYTF; DNA: TGTGCCAGCAGTTTATCTGGACAGGGGTATGGCTACACCTTC; V: TRBV27; J: TRBJ1-2; size: many; D: TRBD1
CDR3: CASGGESQYF; DNA: TGTGCCAGCGGCGGGGAATCCCAGTACTTC; V: TRBV21-1; J: TRBJ2-4; size: many; D: .
CDR3: CATSEPPYEQYF; DNA: TGCGCCACCTCGGAACCTCCGTACGAGCAGTACTTC; V: TRBV10-2; J: TRBJ2-7; size: many; D: .
CDR3: CASSPEGGGAWGDTQYF; DNA: TGTGCCAGCAGCCCCGAAGGAGGGGGGGCCTGGGGAGATACGCAGTATTTT; V: TRBV7-2; J: TRBJ2-3; size: .; D: .
CDR3: CASKGLAGGQADTQYF; DNA: TGTGCCAGCAAGGGACTAGCGGGGGGGCAAGCAGATACGCAGTATTTT; V: TRBV27; J: TRBJ2-3; size: few; D: TRBD2
CDR3: CASSQYAGSYEQYF; DNA: TGTGCCAGCAGCCAATATGCAGGGTCCTACGAGCAGTACTTC; V: TRBV4-2; J: TRBJ2-7; size: many; D: .
CDR3: CASSLDPGQPQHF; DNA: TGTGCCAGCAGTTTAGACCCCGGGCAGCCCCAGCATTTT; V: TRBV28; J: TRBJ1-5; size: .; D: .
CDR3: CASSQVFALAPQPQHF; DNA: TGCGCCAGCAGCCAAGTCTTTGCCCTGGCTCCTCAGCCCCAGCATTTT; V: TRBV4-1; J: TRBJ1-5; size: few; D: .
CDR3: CASSLQRGINYEQYF; DNA: TGTGCCAGCAGCTTACAGCGGGGGATAAACTACGAGCAGTACTTC; V: TRBV7-8; J: TRBJ2-7; size: .; D: TRBD2
CDR3: CASSYIRHDEQFF; DNA: TGTGCCAGCAGTTACATCAGACACGATGAGCAGTTCTTC; V: TRBV6-6; J: TRBJ2-1; size: many; D: .
CDR3: CASSQEASGGPSYNEQFF; DNA: TGTGCCAGCAGCCAAGAGGCTAGCGGGGGCCCCTCCTACAATGAGCAGTTCTTC; V: TRBV4-2; J: TRBJ2-1; size: .; D: TRBD2
CDR3: CSARDRGEGQPQHF; DNA: TGCAGTGCTAGAGACAGGGGGGAGGGTCAGCCCCAGCATTTT; V: TRBV20-1; J: TRBJ1-5; size: few; D: TRBD1
CDR3: CASSFYRESSDTQYF; DNA: TGTGCCAGCAGCTTTTACAGGGAATCTTCAGATACGCAGTATTTT; V: TRBV11-2; J: TRBJ2-3; size: many; D: .
CDR3: CASSLKAYEQYF; DNA: TGTGCCAGCAGTTTGAAGGCCTACGAGCAGTACTTC; V: TRBV12-3/TRBV12-4; J: TRBJ2-7; size: .; D: .
CDR3: CASSSPWGGTGGIGANVLTF; DNA: TGTGCCAGCAGTTCCCCATGGGGGGGGACAGGGGGCATTGGGGCCAACGTCCTGACTTTC; V: TRBV12-3/TRBV12-4; J: TRBJ2-6; size: many; D: TRBD1
CDR3: CASSYPTGSKEAFF; DNA: TGTGCCAGCAGTTACCCTACAGGGAGCAAGGAAGCTTTCTTT; V: TRBV6-5; J: TRBJ1-1; size: few; D: .
CDR3: CASSFGTGGSSPLHF; DNA: TGTGCCAGCAGCTTCGGGACAGGGGGAAGCTCACCCCTCCACTTT; V: TRBV27; J: TRBJ1-6; size: .; D: TRBD1
CDR3: CASSLSRTAYEQYF; DNA: TGTGCCAGCAGTTTATCGAGGACCGCCTACGAGCAGTACTTC; V: TRBV27; J: TRBJ2-7; size: few; D: .
CDR3: CASSQEVRDRVLVGSNTEAFF; DNA: TGTGCCAGCAGCCAAGAAGTCCGGGACAGGGTGTTAGTTGGGTCGAACACTGAAGCTTTCTTT; V: TRBV4-2; J: TRBJ1-1; size: .; D: TRBD1
CDR3: CASSYRGGIGTEAFF; DNA: TGTGCCAGCAGTTACCGAGGGGGCATAGGGACTGAAGCTTTCTTT; V: TRBV6-5; J: TRBJ1-1; size: many; D: TRBD1
CDR3: CASSSPGVAGELFF; DNA: TGTGCCAGCAGCTCCCCGGGGGTAGCCGGGGAGCTGTTTTTT; V: TRBV11-2; J: TRBJ2-2; size: .; D: .
CDR3: CASSLSSGLETQYF; DNA: TGTGCCAGCAGTTTGTCTAGCGGTCTTGAGACCCAGTACTTC; V: TRBV12-3/TRBV12-4; J: TRBJ2-5; size: .; D: TRBD2
CDR3: CASSYSGGDRYF; DNA: TGTGCCAGCAGTTACAGCGGGGGGGACCGGTACTTC; V: TRBV6-2/TRBV6-3; J: TRBJ2-5; size: many; D: TRBD2
CDR3: CASSYSGRNSPLHF; DNA: TGTGCCAGCAGTTACTCGGGCAGGAATTCACCCCTCCACTTT; V: TRBV6-5; J: TRBJ1-6; size: many; D: .
CDR3: CASRVRDHPTYGYTF; DNA: TGTGCCAGCAGGGTTCGGGACCACCCCACCTATGGCTACACCTTC; V: TRBV2; J: TRBJ1-2; size: few; D: .
CDR3: CSVDDAGGGESQYF; DNA: TGCAGCGTTGACGATGCGGGGGGCGGCGAGAGCCAGTACTTC; V: TRBV29-1; J: TRBJ2-5; size: .; D: TRBD2
CDR3: CASSVPGETQYF; DNA: TGTGCCAGCAGCGTTCCGGGGGAGACCCAGTACTTC; V: TRBV12-3/TRBV12-4; J: TRBJ2-5; size: .; D: .
CDR3: CSARGERLNYNEQFF; DNA: TGCAGTGCTAGAGGGGAGCGTTTAAACTACAATGAGCAGTTCTTC; V: TRBV20-1; J: TRBJ2-1; size: .; D: .
CDR3: CSVEFVGGYTF; DNA: TGCAGCGTTGAATTTGTAGGGGGCTACACCTTC; V: TRBV29-1; J: TRBJ1-2; size: few; D: .
CDR3: CSADASGGASEQFF; DNA: TGCAGTGCTGACGCTAGCGGGGGGGCGTCTGAGCAGTTCTTC; V: TRBV20-1; J: TRBJ2-1; size: many; D: TRBD2
CDR3: CASSGTGNTGELFF; DNA: TGCGCCAGCAGCGGGACAGGGAACACCGGGGAGCTGTTTTTT; V: TRBV4-1; J: TRBJ2-2; size: .; D: TRBD1
CDR3: CASSSRVGQGPGSGELFF; DNA: TGTGCCAGCAGCTCCAGGGTCGGACAGGGGCCGGGTAGCGGGGAGCTGTTTTTT; V: TRBV7-9; J: TRBJ2-2; size: few; D: TRBD1
CDR3: CASSLSDRGKDGYTF; DNA: TGTGCCAGCTCACTAAGCGACAGGGGAAAGGATGGCTACACCTTC; V: TRBV18; J: TRBJ1-2; size: few; D: TRBD1
CDR3: CASTRGGTDTQYF; DNA: TGTGCCAGCACGCGGGGGGGCACAGATACGCAGTATTTT; V: TRBV7-8; J: TRBJ2-3; size: many; D: TRBD2
CDR3: CASSPFGSEGLYGYTF; DNA: TGTGCCAGCAGTCCCTTCGGCTCCGAAGGTCTATATGGCTACACCTTC; V: TRBV27; J: TRBJ1-2; size: .; D: .
CDR3: CASQPYRYGTGSDTQYF; DNA: TGTGCCAGCCAGCCGTATCGATATGGGACAGGGAGCGATACGCAGTATTTT; V: TRBV6-5; J: TRBJ2-3; size: few; D: TRBD1
CDR3: CASSKAQGVSGNTIYF; DNA: TGTGCCAGCAGCAAAGCGCAGGGAGTCTCTGGAAACACCATATATTTT; V: TRBV21-1; J: TRBJ1-3; size: .; D: .
CDR3: CAIGTASNQPQHF; DNA: TGTGCCATTGGGACAGCGAGCAATCAGCCCCAGCATTTT; V: TRBV27; J: TRBJ1-5; size: .; D: TRBD1
CDR3: CASSLARQGYNEQFF; DNA: TGTGCCAGCAGCTTAGCGCGGCAGGGATACAATGAGCAGTTCTTC; V: TRBV7-9; J: TRBJ2-1; size: many; D: .